The next 23 T cell receptor beta chains were all read from a single sample in a study of blood T cell repertoires in COVID-19. The assay was immunoSEQ multiplex PCR, and TCRdb's table has in-frame clones only and misses some. This sample yields nearly 300,000 clones, of which about 87% are seen a single time; just under 7% belongs to the top ten. Material for sequencing was peripheral blood. The source is a woman aged 30 to 39 who had recovered from COVID-19.

The chain is built from TRBV2 and TRBJ2-3; 10 nucleotides agree with TRBD1. Germline assignment: CDR1 SNHLY and CDR2 FYNNEI. This CDR3 has 16 residues. V gave up 4 bases and J gave up 3 bases; unmatched junction bases: 7. The CDR3 region is CASSGGGQGLTDTQYF. The CDR3 region has the DNA TGTGCCAGCAGTGGGGGGGGACAGGGGCTAACAGATACGCAGTATTTT.

This chain joins TRBV24-1 and TRBJ1-2, with a tentative D call TRBD1 (6 bases). The V and J ends lost 11 bases and 2 bases respectively, with 17 bases between them. This CDR3 is 14 amino acids long. Germline V gives CDR1 KGHDR, CDR2 SFDVKD. This CDR3 is CAILERTANYGYTF. CDR3 DNA sequence: TGTGCCATCCTCGAGAGGACAGCAAACTATGGCTACACCTTC.

This chain connects TRBV7-9 to TRBJ1-2, with 7 bases matching TRBD1. The CDR3 loop spans 15 amino acids. Germline CDR1 SEHNR, CDR2 FQNEAQ (reference sequence). V dropped 5 bases and J dropped 6; count of bases not matched to a gene: 12. CDR3 sequence (DNA): TGTGCCAGCAGCCGCCGGGGACAGAGAGTCGATGGCTACACCTTC. This translates into CASSRRGQRVDGYTF.

The count of this clone is one. The chain combines TRBV28 with TRBJ2-7; TRBD1 agrees at 8 bases. Germline CDR1 reads MDHEN; CDR2 reads SYDVKM. The CDR3 extends over 14 amino acids. The V and J ends lost 8 bases and 0 bases, in that order; junction bases with no gene match: 6. CDR3 DNA: TGTGCCAGCGGGACGGGACAGGACTCCTACGAGCAGTACTTC. It yields the protein CASGTGQDSYEQYF.

The gene calls are TRBV5-1 and TRBJ1-1; 7 nucleotides line up with TRBD1. This CDR3 has 13 residues. V was clipped by 0 bases and J by 11 bases; unmatched bases: 7. CDR1 and CDR2 (germline): SGHRS, YFSETQ. This CDR3 is CASSLGPGGRAFF. CDR3 sequence (DNA): TGCGCCAGCAGCTTGGGTCCAGGGGGTCGGGCTTTCTTT.

This rearrangement joins TRBV28 to TRBJ1-2, with unresolved D. This CDR3 has 15 residues. Germline lookup yields CDR1 MDHEN and CDR2 SYDVKM. V lost 5 bases and J lost 2, with 15 bases in between. DNA of the CDR3: TGTGCCAGCAGTCCATTACGTGCGGGAAACTATGGCTACACCTTC. It yields the protein CASSPLRAGNYGYTF.

The chain employs TRBV5-8 and TRBJ2-7, with a tentative D call TRBD1 (5 bases). CDR1 and CDR2 from the germline V gene are SGHTS and YDEGEE. This CDR3 contains 14 residues. V was pared by 1 base and J by 0 bases, with 8 bases between. CDR3 loop: CASSLRQYSYEQYF. CDR3 sequence (DNA): TGTGCCAGCAGCTTGAGACAGTACTCCTACGAGCAGTACTTC.

This clone has more than one count but fewer than ten. This CDR3 reads CASSQQGYEQYF. CDR3 nucleotides: TGCGCCAGCAGTCAACAGGGGTACGAGCAGTACTTC. The chain couples TRBV5-1 to TRBJ2-7; 7 bases match TRBD1. The CDR3 runs 12 residues. In germline, CDR1 is SGHRS, CDR2 YFSETQ. With 5 bases clipped from V and 4 bases from J, the junction kept 3 bases outside the gene matches.

This clone was seen just once. The V and J genes are TRBV24-1 and TRBJ1-5; 10 bases are shared with TRBD1. The CDR3 extends over 16 amino acids. CDR1 is KGHDR, CDR2 SFDVKD, per germline. With V trimmed by 5 bases and J by 2 bases, 5 bases remained unmatched. In DNA, the CDR3 is TGTGCCACCAGTGTATCTGGACAGGGGGGCAATCAGCCCCAGCATTTT. It yields the protein CATSVSGQGGNQPQHF.

In regard to this clone: This likely stems from a read error, as it lies one base from a far larger clone. V usage is TRBV6-4 and J usage is TRBJ2-5; 13 positions agree with TRBD2. J gave up 4 bases and V 3 bases, and 2 bases lay outside the gene matches. Germline loops: CDR1 MRHNA, CDR2 SNTAGT. The CDR3 consists of 15 residues. CDR3 in DNA: TGTGCCAGCAGTGAACTAGCGGGGGGGCCAGAGACCCAGTACTTC. Protein product: CASSELAGGPETQYF.

A single count supports this clone. This chain links TRBV7-2 with TRBJ2-5, with TRBD2 matching over 10 bases. The CDR3 totals 16 residues. Per the germline V gene, CDR1 is SGHTA and CDR2 is FQGNSA. The trim removed 4 bases at V and 5 bases at J, leaving 10 bases unmatched. The CDR3 DNA reads as TGTGCCAGCAGCTCAGATTTAGCGGGGGGAGCGGAGACCCAGTACTTC. As protein: CASSSDLAGGAETQYF.

V usage is TRBV9 and J usage is TRBJ2-5, with D tentatively TRBD1 (6 bases). There are 14 residues in the CDR3. Germline V gene data show CDR1 as SGDLS and CDR2 as YYNGEE. Between the trimmed V and J ends, which lost 2 bases and 2 bases, there was a span of 10 bases. CDR3 bases: TGTGCCAGCAGCGTTTCAGGGGTTCAAGAGACCCAGTACTTC. This encodes CASSVSGVQETQYF.

In nucleotides, the CDR3 is TGTGCCAGCAGTAGCGGGGGGCTACAAGAGACCCAGTACTTC. This codes for CASSSGGLQETQYF. The V gene is TRBV6-5, the J gene TRBJ2-5, with 9 bases lining up with TRBD2. Germline V CDR1 and CDR2: MNHEY, SVGAGI. The CDR3 runs to 14 residues. After removal of 5 bases from V and 2 bases from J, the junction contained 3 bases not matched to a gene.

This chain connects TRBV6-5 to TRBJ2-1; 7 bases align to TRBD1. CDR1 MNHEY and CDR2 SVGAGI come from the germline V gene. CDR3 length: 13 residues. Trimming took 8 bases from V and 1 from J; bases not matched to a gene: 2. The CDR3 nucleotides read TGTGCCAGCCGACAGGGTTCCTACAATGAGCAGTTCTTC. Protein sequence: CASRQGSYNEQFF.

The chain recombines TRBV28 with TRBJ2-1; TRBD2 agrees at 7 bases. The CDR3 is 16 residues long. V was pared by 5 bases and J by 3 bases, with 10 bases of the junction left unmatched. From germline, CDR1 is MDHEN and CDR2 SYDVKM. This CDR3 reads CASSPLKSGVYNEQFF. CDR3 nucleotide sequence: TGTGCCAGCAGTCCTCTAAAAAGCGGGGTCTACAATGAGCAGTTCTTC.

The gene calls are TRBV6-1 and TRBJ1-2; D perhaps matches TRBD1 (5 bases). With 2 bases removed from V and 4 bases from J, the gap between germline ends came to 8 bases. CDR1 and CDR2 from the germline V gene are MNHNS and SASEGT. CDR3 size: 13 residues. The CDR3 spells CASSEWTSYGYTF. CDR3 nucleotides: TGTGCCAGCAGTGAATGGACAAGCTATGGCTACACCTTC.

In this sample, this clone turned up a few times. V usage is TRBV6-5 and J usage is TRBJ2-7; tentative D call: TRBD2 (5 bases). Trimming removed 6 bases at V and 7 bases at J, with 7 bases between. The CDR3 extends over 10 amino acids. Germline V CDR1 and CDR2: MNHEY, SVGAGI. In DNA, the CDR3 is TGTGCCAGCAGATCGGGGGAGCAGTACTTC. It translates to CASRSGEQYF.

The chain is built from TRBV3-1 (or the pseudogene TRBV3-2) and TRBJ2-1, with 14 bases that match TRBD2. The CDR3 extends over 17 amino acids. Germline CDR1 reads LGHDT; CDR2 reads YNNKEL (reference sequence). With V trimmed by 4 bases and J by 12 bases, 14 bases remained unmatched. The CDR3 region has the DNA TGTGCCAGCAGCCCCCCCTGGGGACTAGCGGGGGAACCCAGGCAGTTCTTC. It specifies CASSPPWGLAGEPRQFF.

This clone appeared a few times. The chain couples TRBV6-5 to TRBJ2-2; 10 nucleotides agree with TRBD2. The CDR3 runs 14 residues. Per germline, CDR1 MNHEY and CDR2 SVGAGI. The V gene end was trimmed by 6 bases and the J gene end by 4 bases; junction bases not matched to a gene: 2. The CDR3 loop is CASRASGGTGELFF. In nucleotides, the CDR3 is TGTGCCAGCAGGGCTAGCGGGGGCACCGGGGAGCTGTTTTTT.

The chain links TRBV1 to TRBJ2-5; the table's TRBD2 call for D was not verified on the DNA. TRBV1 is a pseudogene segment. The CDR3 is made up of 12 amino acids. The chain's CDR3 is CTSSLPVSGQYF. CDR3 coding DNA: TGCACCAGCAGCCTACCGGTCAGCGGCCAGTACTTC.

This clone was recorded once. The V and J genes are TRBV19 and TRBJ1-1; 7 bases are shared with TRBD1. The germline CDR1 and CDR2 sequences are LNHDA and SQIVND (reference sequence). The V gene end was trimmed by 6 bases and the J gene end by 5 bases; junction bases not matched to a gene: 6. The CDR3 totals 13 residues. The CDR3 protein is CASSRQGWTEAFF. The CDR3 DNA follows: TGTGCCAGTAGCAGACAGGGTTGGACTGAAGCTTTCTTT.

The chain uses TRBV27 and TRBJ1-2, with D hard to call. Germline loops: CDR1 MNHEY, CDR2 SMNVEV (reference sequence). The CDR3 is 15 residues long. The germline V and J ends were trimmed by 5 bases and 2 bases, with 15 bases remaining between them. The CDR3: CASSPRVGRNYGYTF. DNA of the CDR3: TGTGCCAGCAGTCCACGGGTGGGGAGAAACTATGGCTACACCTTC.

This clone was found once. The chain joins TRBV28 to TRBJ2-4, with a possible D match to TRBD1 (6 bases). V dropped 1 base and J dropped 0 bases, with 10 bases sitting between them. CDR3 length: 16 residues. CDR1 is MDHEN, CDR2 SYDVKM, per germline. CDR3 DNA sequence: TGTGCCAGCAGTTTATCGGGACAACTAGCCAAAAACATTCAGTACTTC. Protein sequence: CASSLSGQLAKNIQYF. The full variable domain, in which reference TRBV28 and TRBJ2-4 provide the parts outside the CDR3, is DVKVTQSSRYLVKRTGEKVFLECVQDMDHENMFWYRQDPGLGLRLIYFSYDVKMKEKGDIPEGYSVSREKKERFSLILESASTNQTSMYLCASSLSGQLAKNIQYFGAGTRLSVL.